Each of the 5 T cell receptor beta chains below was sequenced from the same sample in a study of cytomegalovirus exposure and HLA in healthy donors (dated 2017 in TCRdb). The library was produced with the immunoSEQ multiplex PCR assay. A mixture of 60 forward primers for TCR Vbeta segments and 13 reverse primers for TCR Jbeta segments was used in the multiplex PCR. TCRdb took this table from immuneACCESS and kept in-frame rearrangements with V and J called. Such tables lack part of the clones; where checked against another copy, unresolved V genes explain under half of the gap, and the rest is unexplained. Recorded for this sample are some 150,000 clones; around 75% of them occurred a single time. About 8.3% of the sample is held by the ten biggest clonotypes. Sequencing was carried out using PBMCs. These receptors originate from a young man in good health and CMV-seropositive.

The gene calls are TRBV6-1 and TRBJ1-1, with a tentative D call TRBD1 (5 bases). CDR1 MNHNS and CDR2 SASEGT come from the germline V gene. Trimming pared 10 bases from V and 1 base from J, leaving 13 bases between. The CDR3 is made up of 13 amino acids. The DNA of the CDR3 is TGTGCCACCGCCCGGGGGAGGAACACTGAAGCTTTCTTT. This encodes CATARGRNTEAFF.

The chain is built from TRBV28 and TRBJ1-2; D uncertain. CDR3 length: 13 residues. The germline CDR1 and CDR2 sequences are MDHEN and SYDVKM. V shed 6 bases and J shed 2 bases, with 10 bases lying between them. CDR3 bases: TGTGCCAGCAGCACTCTCCACAACTATGGCTACACCTTC. Translation gives CASSTLHNYGYTF.

The chain joins TRBV18 to TRBJ1-2, with D tentatively TRBD1 (5 bases). V dropped 3 bases and J dropped 4 bases, with 18 bases sitting between them. CDR1 is KGHSH and CDR2 is LQKENI in the germline V gene. The CDR3 has 16 amino acids. In DNA, the CDR3 is TGTGCCAGCTCACCCCGTGAGAGTCAGGGAGGCTATGGCTACACCTTC. Translated: CASSPRESQGGYGYTF.

The chain carries TRBV2 and TRBJ1-2, with D uncertain. From germline, CDR1 is SNHLY and CDR2 FYNNEI. The CDR3 covers 13 residues. The V end was cut by 1 base, the J end by 3 bases, with 6 bases between. The CDR3 here is CASSEVRHYGYTF. The CDR3 coding sequence is TGTGCCAGCAGTGAAGTCAGGCACTATGGCTACACCTTC.

The J gene is TRBJ2-1, the V gene TRBV2; possible D gene TRBD2, 7 bases. This CDR3 spans 13 amino acids. Germline CDR1 reads SNHLY; CDR2 reads FYNNEI. V lost 6 bases and J lost 5, with 11 bases in between. In DNA form, the CDR3 reads TGTGCCAGCAGGAGGGGGGGAGACAATGAGCAGTTCTTC. Amino acid sequence: CASRRGGDNEQFF.